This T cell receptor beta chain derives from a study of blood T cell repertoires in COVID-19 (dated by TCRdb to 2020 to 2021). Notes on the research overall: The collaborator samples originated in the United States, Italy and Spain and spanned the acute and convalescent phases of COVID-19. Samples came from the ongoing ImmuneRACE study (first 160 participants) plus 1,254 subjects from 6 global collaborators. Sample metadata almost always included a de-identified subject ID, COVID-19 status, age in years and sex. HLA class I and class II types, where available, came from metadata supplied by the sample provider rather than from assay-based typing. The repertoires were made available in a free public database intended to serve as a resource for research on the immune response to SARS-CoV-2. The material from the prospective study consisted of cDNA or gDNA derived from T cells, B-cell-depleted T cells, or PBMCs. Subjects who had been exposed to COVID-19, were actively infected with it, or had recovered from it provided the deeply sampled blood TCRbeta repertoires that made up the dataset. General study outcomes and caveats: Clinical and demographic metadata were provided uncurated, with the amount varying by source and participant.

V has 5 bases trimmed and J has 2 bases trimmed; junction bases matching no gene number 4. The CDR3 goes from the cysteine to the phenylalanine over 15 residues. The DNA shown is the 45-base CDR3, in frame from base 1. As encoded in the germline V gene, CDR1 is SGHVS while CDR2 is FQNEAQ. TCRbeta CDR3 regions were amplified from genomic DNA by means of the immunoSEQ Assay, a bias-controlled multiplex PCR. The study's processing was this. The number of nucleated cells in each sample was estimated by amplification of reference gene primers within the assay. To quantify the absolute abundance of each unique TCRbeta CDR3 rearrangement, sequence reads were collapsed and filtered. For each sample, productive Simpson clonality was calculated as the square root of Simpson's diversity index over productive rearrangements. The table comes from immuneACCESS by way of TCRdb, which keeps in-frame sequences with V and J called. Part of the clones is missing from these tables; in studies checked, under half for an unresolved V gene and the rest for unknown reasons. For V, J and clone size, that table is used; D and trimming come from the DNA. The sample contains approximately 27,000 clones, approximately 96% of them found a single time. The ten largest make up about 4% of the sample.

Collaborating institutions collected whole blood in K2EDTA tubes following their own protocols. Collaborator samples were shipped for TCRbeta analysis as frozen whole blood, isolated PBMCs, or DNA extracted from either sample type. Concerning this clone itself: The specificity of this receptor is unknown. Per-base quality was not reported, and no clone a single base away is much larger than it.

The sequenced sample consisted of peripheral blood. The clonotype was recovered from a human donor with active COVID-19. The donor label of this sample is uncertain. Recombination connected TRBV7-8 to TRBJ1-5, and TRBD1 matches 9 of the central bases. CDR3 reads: CASSPGQGGNQPQHF. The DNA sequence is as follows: TGTGCCAGCAGCCCGGGACAGGGCGGCAATCAGCCCCAGCATTTT.